This entry lists 27 T cell receptor beta chains sequenced from one sample in a study of T cell responses to AZD1222 COVID-19 vaccine. Assay used: immunoSEQ multiplex PCR; TCRdb lists only in-frame clones, some missing. The sample shows some 42,000 clones, approximately 80% of them seen only once. Sequenced here: peripheral blood, sampled 28 days after the second AZD1222 dose. The receptor source for this set is an adult who received the AZD1222 COVID-19 vaccine.

This clone was seen once. This sequence joins TRBV6-5 and TRBJ1-2, with 9 bases matching TRBD1. Germline V CDR1 and CDR2: MNHEY, SVGAGI. CDR3 length: 13 residues. Trimming cost V 8 bases and J 3 bases; bases outside gene matches: 4. The CDR3 bases are TGTGCCAGCGGACAGGGGCCGGACTATGGCTACACCTTC. Translated: CASGQGPDYGYTF.

The V call is TRBV5-6, the J call TRBJ2-7, with D perhaps TRBD1 (6 bases). There are 12 residues in the CDR3. Trimming shortened V by 4 bases and J by 6 bases, and 11 bases separated the two germline ends. Germline V gives CDR1 SGHDT, CDR2 YYEEEE. CDR3 in DNA: TGTGCCAGCAGCCCGGACAGAAGCGAGCAGTACTTC. Translating gives CASSPDRSEQYF.

J is TRBJ2-1 and V is TRBV7-9; TRBD2 aligns across 11 bases. CDR1 and CDR2 from the germline V gene are SEHNR and FQNEAQ (reference sequence). CDR3 size: 17 residues. V trimming: 4 bases; J trimming: 10 bases; junction bases outside the gene matches: 15. The CDR3 reads CASSSPHLAGGWTEQFF. The CDR3 DNA follows: TGTGCCAGCAGCTCCCCCCATTTAGCGGGGGGGTGGACGGAGCAGTTCTTC.

The chain joins TRBV7-3 to TRBJ1-1; D perhaps matches TRBD1 (6 bases). Trimming removed 5 bases from V and 5 bases from J, with 18 bases in between. The CDR3 is 15 amino acids. From germline, CDR1 is SGHTA and CDR2 FQGTGA. CDR3 bases: TGTGCCAGCAGCCTCGCCCCAGGGGTAGGGACTGAAGCTTTCTTT. Its protein is CASSLAPGVGTEAFF.

The V and J genes are TRBV3-1 (or the pseudogene TRBV3-2) and TRBJ2-1, with 9 bases matching TRBD1. With 4 bases clipped from V and 0 bases from J, the junction kept 4 bases outside the gene matches. The germline V gene encodes CDR1 LGHDT and CDR2 YNNKEL (reference sequence). The CDR3 loop spans 16 amino acids. The CDR3 DNA follows: TGTGCCAGCAGCCGAGACAGGGGGAGCTCCTACAATGAGCAGTTCTTC. Translation: CASSRDRGSSYNEQFF.

The chain joins TRBV19 to TRBJ2-5; D is ambiguous. Germline CDR1 LNHDA, CDR2 SQIVND (reference sequence). V was clipped by 10 bases and J by 5 bases, with 17 bases between them. The CDR3 has 13 amino acids. The CDR3 DNA is TGTGCCACCGCCCGCTATCACGGGGAGACCCAGTACTTC. Amino acid sequence: CATARYHGETQYF.

V gene TRBV7-9 combines with J gene TRBJ1-4; D gene ambiguous. In germline, CDR1 is SEHNR, CDR2 FQNEAQ (reference sequence). Trimming shortened V by 3 bases and J by 4 bases, and 12 bases separated the two germline ends. The CDR3 spans 15 residues. The CDR3 nucleotides read TGTGCCAGCAGCTTTAATCTGCGTCATAATGAAAAACTGTTTTTT. The encoded protein is CASSFNLRHNEKLFF.

V usage is TRBV5-6 and J usage is TRBJ1-5, with D tentatively TRBD1 (6 bases). The V end lost 0 bases, the J end lost 6 bases, and 13 bases lay between the germline ends. The CDR3 length is 15 residues. In germline, CDR1 is SGHDT, CDR2 YYEEEE. The CDR3 bases are TGTGCCAGCAGCTTGGCCTGGACAGTAGGTCAGCCCCAGCATTTT. Protein: CASSLAWTVGQPQHF.

The rearrangement links TRBV6-5 to TRBJ2-3; D might be TRBD2 (7 bases). Germline CDR1 and CDR2: MNHEY and SVGAGI. The CDR3 length is 15 residues. V gave up 7 bases and J gave up 8 bases, with 22 bases separating them. The CDR3 coding sequence is TGTGCCAGCAATACCCTTCGCGGGGGCTTTGGTACGCAGTATTTT. This sequence encodes CASNTLRGGFGTQYF.

The chain links TRBV30 to TRBJ1-2; no firm D call. CDR3 length: 11 residues. V shed 3 bases and J shed 8 bases, with 10 bases lying between them. The germline CDR1 and CDR2 sequences are GTSNPN and SVGIG (reference sequence). CDR3 coding DNA: TGTGCCTGGAGGGACGGGAGAGGCTACACCTTC. It translates to CAWRDGRGYTF.

This clone appeared once. The gene calls are TRBV7-3 and TRBJ2-7; 8 nucleotides match TRBD1. CDR3 size: 15 residues. V lost 2 bases to trimming and J lost 4 bases; unmatched junction nucleotides: 7. Per the germline V gene, CDR1 is SGHTA and CDR2 is FQGTGA. CDR3 DNA sequence: TGTGCCAGCAGCTTATCCCCGGGACAGGTTTACGAGCAGTACTTC. Translating it yields CASSLSPGQVYEQYF.

This chain uses TRBV5-4 with TRBJ2-7; D remains ambiguous. Germline assignment: CDR1 SGHNT and CDR2 YYREEE (reference sequence). Trimming stripped 2 bases from V and 7 bases from J, with 10 bases between. This CDR3 comprises 12 residues. CDR3: CASSFRLGEQYF. CDR3 nucleotide sequence: TGTGCCAGCAGCTTTAGACTGGGGGAGCAGTACTTC.

The chain links TRBV6-4 to TRBJ1-2; D is possibly TRBD1 (5 bases). Deletions cut 0 bases from V and 4 bases from J, with 6 bases between. The CDR3 loop spans 13 amino acids. Germline lookup yields CDR1 MRHNA and CDR2 SNTAGT. The DNA for the CDR3 is TGTGCCAGCAGTGACTCGGGGGGCTATGGCTACACCTTC. This codes for CASSDSGGYGYTF.

The V call is TRBV5-4, the J call TRBJ2-3; possible D gene TRBD1, 5 bases. Germline V gene lookup returns CDR1 SGHNT and CDR2 YYREEE (reference sequence). CDR3 length: 15 amino acids. V lost 0 bases and J 2 bases, leaving 10 bases between the germline ends. The CDR3 sequence is CASSLDQGPTDTQYF. The CDR3 DNA is TGTGCCAGCAGCTTGGACCAGGGTCCCACAGATACGCAGTATTTT. Looking up the rest from reference TRBV5-4 and TRBJ2-3 gives the full variable domain: ETGVTQSPTHLIKTRGQQVTLRCSSQSGHNTVSWYQQALGQGPQFIFQYYREEENGRGNFPPRFSGLQFPNYSSELNVNALELDDSALYLCASSLDQGPTDTQYFGPGTRLTVL.

This clone turned up a few times. The chain carries TRBV24-1 and TRBJ1-5, with TRBD1 as a possible D gene (5 bases). Germline V CDR1 and CDR2: KGHDR, SFDVKD. Trimming removed 4 bases at V and 1 base at J, with 10 bases between. The CDR3 is 15 residues long. CDR3 nucleotides: TGTGCCACCAGTGACCCCCGGGACAGCAATCAGCCCCAGCATTTT. It is translated as CATSDPRDSNQPQHF.

V and J are TRBV10-1 and TRBJ2-5; D remains ambiguous. Trimming shortened V by 1 base and J by 5 bases, and 11 bases separated the two germline ends. The CDR3 spans 14 residues. Germline lookup yields CDR1 WNHNN and CDR2 SYGVQD (reference sequence). CDR3 protein: CASSEFYIGETQYF. CDR3 coding DNA: TGCGCCAGCAGTGAGTTCTATATAGGGGAGACCCAGTACTTC.

There are a few counts of this clone. This chain connects TRBV7-4 to TRBJ1-3; maybe TRBD1 (5 bases). Trimming pared 1 base from V and 4 bases from J, leaving 20 bases between. From germline, CDR1 is SGHVT and CDR2 SQSDAQ. The CDR3 runs 18 residues. The CDR3: CASSLDQGRRIPGNTIYF. The CDR3 DNA reads TGTGCCAGCAGCTTAGATCAGGGACGGCGTATCCCCGGAAACACCATATATTTT.

The chain has TRBV7-2 and TRBJ1-2; TRBD1 aligns across 8 bases. Germline loops: CDR1 SGHTA, CDR2 FQGNSA. CDR3 length: 17 amino acids. With 1 base clipped from V and 5 bases from J, the junction kept 12 bases outside the gene matches. The CDR3 nucleotides read TGTGCCAGCAGCTTAGAGGGCAGGGGGCCTTCAGGGTATGGCTACACCTTC. Amino acids: CASSLEGRGPSGYGYTF.

This chain links TRBV13 with TRBJ2-1; no definite D call. This CDR3 is 14 amino acids long. Germline lookup yields CDR1 PRHDT and CDR2 FYEKMQ (reference sequence). Trimming removed 10 bases from V and 5 bases from J, with 18 bases in between. CDR3 DNA sequence: TGTGCCACCCGCCTCTACGTTCGGGACAATGAGCAGTTCTTC. Its translation: CATRLYVRDNEQFF.

The rearrangement uses TRBV6-5 and TRBJ1-3; no firm D call. This CDR3 spans 13 amino acids. Germline-derived CDR1 and CDR2 are MNHEY and SVGAGI. Trimming pared 0 bases from V and 4 bases from J, leaving 4 bases between. The CDR3 DNA reads TGTGCCAGCAGTTACTCGAAGGGAAACACCATATATTTT. It yields the protein CASSYSKGNTIYF.

The V gene is TRBV6-5, the J gene TRBJ1-3, with D maybe TRBD1 (5 bases). The CDR3 loop spans 14 amino acids. Germline V gene sequence: CDR1 MNHEY, CDR2 SVGAGI. Deletions cut 6 bases from V and 0 bases from J, with 9 bases between. CDR3 coding DNA: TGTGCCAGCAGGAGACAGAGCTCTGGAAACACCATATATTTT. Translation: CASRRQSSGNTIYF.

This clone appeared a few times. The chain uses TRBV5-4 and TRBJ1-1, with D hard to call. Germline loops: CDR1 SGHNT, CDR2 YYREEE (reference sequence). The CDR3 length is 11 residues. V lost 5 bases, J lost 6 bases, and 8 bases lay in between. CDR3 loop: CASRVGAEAFF. The CDR3 DNA follows: TGTGCCAGCAGGGTGGGTGCTGAAGCTTTCTTT.

This clone came up once. The chain employs TRBV4-2 and TRBJ2-2, with D unresolved. V lost 4 bases and J lost 2, with 5 bases in between. The CDR3 spans 13 residues. Germline V gene lookup returns CDR1 LGHNA and CDR2 YNFKEQ. In DNA form, the CDR3 reads TGTGCCAGCAGCCCCCAAAACACCGGGGAGCTGTTTTTT. Protein sequence: CASSPQNTGELFF.

The J gene is TRBJ1-1, the V gene TRBV5-1, with a tentative D call TRBD1 (6 bases). Trimming shortened V by 0 bases and J by 1 base, and 7 bases separated the two germline ends. The CDR3 runs 14 residues. From germline, CDR1 is SGHRS and CDR2 YFSETQ. CDR3 in amino acids: CASSLGDKNTEAFF. DNA of the CDR3: TGCGCCAGCAGCTTGGGGGACAAGAACACTGAAGCTTTCTTT.

V usage is TRBV5-1 and J usage is TRBJ2-7; 7 positions match TRBD1. Germline trimming cut 0 bases from V and 4 bases from J; bases unmatched to any gene: 7. This CDR3 has 15 residues. From germline, CDR1 is SGHRS and CDR2 YFSETQ. The DNA of the CDR3 is TGCGCCAGCAGCTTGGGGACAGGCCCCGGGTACGAGCAGTACTTC. Amino acids: CASSLGTGPGYEQYF.

The chain carries TRBV9 and TRBJ1-1; no definite D call. Trimming stripped 2 bases from V and 0 bases from J, with 8 bases between. The CDR3 extends over 14 amino acids. Germline CDR1 and CDR2: SGDLS and YYNGEE. The CDR3 loop reads CASSVQTVNTEAFF. The CDR3 nucleotides are TGTGCCAGCAGCGTTCAGACGGTGAACACTGAAGCTTTCTTT.

The chain combines TRBV19 with TRBJ2-1; D perhaps matches TRBD1 (6 bases). The ends were cut back, 6 bases at V and 0 bases at J, with 12 bases in the middle. This CDR3 region has 15 residues. CDR1 is LNHDA, CDR2 SQIVND, per germline (reference sequence). In DNA, the CDR3 is TGTGCCAGTAGACCTGACAGGAGCTCCTACAATGAGCAGTTCTTC. Protein product: CASRPDRSSYNEQFF.